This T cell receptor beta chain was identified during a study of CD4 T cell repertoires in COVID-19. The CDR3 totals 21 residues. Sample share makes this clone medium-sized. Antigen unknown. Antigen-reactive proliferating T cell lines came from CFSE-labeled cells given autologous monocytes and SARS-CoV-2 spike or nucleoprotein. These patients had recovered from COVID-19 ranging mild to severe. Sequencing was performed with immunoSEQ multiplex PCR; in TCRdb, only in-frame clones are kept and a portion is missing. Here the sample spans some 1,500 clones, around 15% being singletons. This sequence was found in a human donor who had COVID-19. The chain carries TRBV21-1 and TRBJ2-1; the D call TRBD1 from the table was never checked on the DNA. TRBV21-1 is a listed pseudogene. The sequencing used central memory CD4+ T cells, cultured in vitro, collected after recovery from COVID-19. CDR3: CASSNLGRGQDKIISYNEQFF. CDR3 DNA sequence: TGTGCCAGCAGCAATCTGGGCCGGGGACAGGATAAGATTATCTCCTACAATGAGCAGTTCTTC.